This is a list of T cell receptor beta chains from one sample in a study of tumor-infiltrating lymphocytes in localized non-small cell lung cancer. Profiled with immunoSEQ multiplex PCR; TCRdb holds only in-frame clones, not every one. The table includes over 5,500 clones, 61% detected once. Sequencing was performed on lung tumor tissue. All receptors derive from a human donor with non-small cell lung cancer. Each CDR3 is given with its conserved first and last residue. A D gene is named only where the DNA matches it firmly. Some rows mark clone size as missing; the rest say once, few, many or name a class of expanded clone.

>NA|NA|TRBJ2-7|TRBV15
CATSRDSVDEQYF
TGTGCCACCAGCAGAGATTCAGTCGACGAGCAGTACTTC
>NA|NA|TRBJ2-1|TRBV19
CASSIPTGLAGNEQFF
TGTGCCAGTAGTATTCCTACAGGGTTGGCGGGCAATGAGCAGTTCTTC
>NA|NA|TRBJ2-3|TRBV19
CASNGGRTDTQYF
TGTGCCAGTAATGGGGGTCGAACAGATACGCAGTATTTT
>TRBD1|NA|TRBJ2-4|TRBV9
CASSVGSGQGAGNIQYF
TGTGCCAGCAGCGTAGGTTCTGGGCAGGGGGCTGGGAACATTCAGTACTTC
>NA|NA|TRBJ2-3|TRBV27
CASSLSFQGTQYF
TGTGCCAGCAGTTTATCTTTCCAGGGTACGCAGTATTTT
>TRBD2|NA|TRBJ2-7|TRBV28
CASSLRSGLAYEQYF
TGTGCCAGCAGTTTACGGTCTGGACTAGCCTACGAGCAGTACTTC
>NA|few|TRBJ1-2|TRBV6-1
CATGDYGYTF
TGTGCAACCGGAGACTATGGCTACACCTTC
>NA|NA|TRBJ2-3|TRBV4-3
CASIKTTAYSSTDTQYF
TGCGCCAGCATCAAGACCACGGCCTACTCATCCACAGATACGCAGTATTTT
>TRBD1|NA|TRBJ1-2|TRBV14
CASSQDRTGIYGYTF
TGTGCCAGCAGCCAAGATAGGACAGGGATCTATGGCTACACCTTC
>NA|NA|TRBJ2-2|TRBV14
CASSGGGALTGELFF
TGTGCCAGCAGTGGTGGGGGGGCCCTCACCGGGGAGCTGTTTTTT
>TRBD2|NA|TRBJ2-1|TRBV7-3
CASSSTSGRSYNEQFF
TGTGCCAGCAGCTCAACTAGCGGGAGGTCCTACAATGAGCAGTTCTTC
>NA|NA|TRBJ1-2|TRBV6-5
CASSYSAGSTLGGTF
TGTGCCAGCAGTTACTCGGCAGGATCCACTCTTGGCGGCACCTTC
>NA|NA|TRBJ1-2|TRBV6-5
CASSYFREEGYTF
TGTGCCAGCAGTTACTTCAGGGAGGAGGGCTACACCTTC
>NA|few|TRBJ2-2|TRBV7-3
CASSSVANTGELFF
TGTGCCAGCAGTTCCGTCGCGAACACCGGGGAGCTGTTTTTT
>TRBD1|few|TRBJ1-1|TRBV9
CASSVGGTGDSEAFF
TGTGCCAGCAGCGTAGGGGGGACAGGTGATTCTGAAGCTTTCTTT
>NA|NA|TRBJ2-3|TRBV10-1
CASSESRGGGPLDTQYF
TGCGCCAGCAGTGAGTCGAGAGGCGGTGGGCCTTTAGATACGCAGTATTTT
>NA|NA|TRBJ2-3|TRBV20-1
CSAAVPDTQYF
TGCAGTGCAGCCGTCCCAGATACGCAGTATTTT
>NA|NA|TRBJ2-2|TRBV27
CASTLTYDSNTGELFF
TGTGCCAGCACCCTGACCTATGATTCGAACACCGGGGAGCTGTTTTTT
>NA|NA|TRBJ2-5|TRBV4-1
CASSQDTKARQETQYF
TGCGCCAGCAGCCAAGATACGAAGGCTAGACAAGAGACCCAGTACTTC
>NA|medium-sized|TRBJ2-1|TRBV29-1
CSVEVGLNEQFF
TGCAGCGTTGAGGTGGGGCTAAATGAGCAGTTCTTC
>NA|NA|TRBJ2-1|TRBV9
CASSQRQNYNEQFF
TGTGCCAGCAGCCAGCGACAGAATTACAATGAGCAGTTCTTC
>NA|NA|TRBJ1-2|TRBV27
CASSLGGPNYGYTF
TGTGCCAGCAGTTTGGGAGGTCCTAACTATGGCTACACCTTC
>TRBD1|large|TRBJ1-2|TRBV10-2
CASSEPDRFLDYGYTF
TGCGCCAGCAGTGAGCCGGACAGGTTCCTTGACTATGGCTACACCTTC
>NA|few|TRBJ2-2|TRBV7-6
CASSLAHATGELFF
TGTGCCAGCAGCTTAGCCCATGCTACCGGGGAGCTGTTTTTT
>NA|NA|TRBJ2-2|TRBV6-1
CASSGHGAGGELFF
TGTGCCAGCAGTGGCCATGGGGCGGGCGGGGAGCTGTTTTTT
>NA|once|TRBJ1-6|TRBV27
CASSLGQSNNSPLHF
TGTGCCAGCAGTTTAGGGCAGAGTAATAATTCACCCCTCCACTTT
>TRBD2|NA|TRBJ2-7|TRBV6-5
CASSLAGGRAYEQYF
TGTGCCAGCAGTCTCGCGGGGGGACGAGCCTACGAGCAGTACTTC
>NA|NA|TRBJ1-5|TRBV19
CASIDRAFSNQPQHF
TGTGCCAGTATTGACCGAGCCTTTAGCAATCAGCCCCAGCATTTT
>NA|NA|TRBJ1-1|TRBV6-6
CASSYSTSTEAFF
TGTGCCAGCAGTTACTCGACCTCGACTGAAGCTTTCTTT
>NA|NA|TRBJ2-1|TRBV7-8
CASSLRAGANEQFF
TGTGCCAGCAGCTTACGGGCAGGGGCGAATGAGCAGTTCTTC
>NA|NA|TRBJ2-7|TRBV7-6
CASSRGASYEQYF
TGTGCCAGCAGTCGGGGGGCCTCCTACGAGCAGTACTTC
>TRBD2|few|TRBJ2-3|TRBV5-1
CASSTGLAADTQYF
TGCGCCAGCAGCACAGGACTAGCCGCCGATACGCAGTATTTT
>TRBD1|NA|TRBJ1-5|TRBV7-9
CASSLSGTGPNQPQHF
TGTGCCAGCAGCTTATCGGGGACAGGCCCCAATCAGCCCCAGCATTTT
>NA|NA|TRBJ2-3|TRBV29-1
CSVGGTTDTQYF
TGCAGCGTTGGAGGAACCACAGATACGCAGTATTTT
>TRBD2|NA|TRBJ2-5|TRBV4-1
CASSQADASGKETQYF
TGCGCCAGCAGCCAAGCTGACGCTAGCGGTAAAGAGACCCAGTACTTC
>TRBD1|few|TRBJ1-2|TRBV7-9
CASRMDRGSHGYTF
TGTGCCAGCAGGATGGACAGGGGATCCCATGGCTACACCTTC
>TRBD1|few|TRBJ1-1|TRBV28
CASKTPGQGRTEAFF
TGTGCCAGCAAAACCCCGGGACAGGGACGCACTGAAGCTTTCTTT
>NA|NA|TRBJ1-1|TRBV5-1
CASSPGPAPNTEAFF
TGCGCCAGCAGCCCGGGACCGGCTCCGAACACTGAAGCTTTCTTT
>NA|medium-sized|TRBJ2-7|TRBV19
CASSIEDSYEQYF
TGTGCCAGTAGTATAGAGGACAGCTACGAGCAGTACTTC
>NA|NA|TRBJ1-2|TRBV11-2
CASSLVGRNYGYTF
TGTGCCAGCAGCTTAGTAGGACGGAACTATGGCTACACCTTC
>NA|NA|TRBJ2-5|TRBV2
CASKGGMETQYF
TGTGCCAGCAAGGGGGGGATGGAGACCCAGTACTTC
>NA|few|TRBJ2-7|TRBV7-9
CASSRLTDLSYEQYF
TGTGCCAGCAGCCGTTTAACCGATTTGTCCTACGAGCAGTACTTC
>NA|NA|TRBJ2-3|TRBV11-3
CASSYRIGSTDTQYF
TGTGCCAGCAGCTACCGGATAGGGAGCACAGATACGCAGTATTTT
>NA|NA|TRBJ2-7|TRBV10-3
CASSRANTDEQYF
TGTGCCAGCAGCAGAGCTAATACGGACGAGCAGTACTTC
>NA|NA|TRBJ2-7|TRBV6-6
CASSPQGRYEQYF
TGTGCCAGCAGTCCTCAGGGGAGGTACGAGCAGTACTTC
>NA|NA|TRBJ1-5|TRBV6-5
CASKRTAVQPQHF
TGTGCCAGCAAAAGGACAGCCGTTCAGCCCCAGCATTTT
>TRBD1|NA|TRBJ2-7|TRBV19
CATSTGAYEQYF
TGTGCCACCTCGACAGGGGCCTACGAGCAGTACTTC
>TRBD2|NA|TRBJ2-2|TRBV5-1
CASRLAGGNTGELFF
TGCGCCAGCCGACTAGCGGGGGGGAACACCGGGGAGCTGTTTTTT
>TRBD1|NA|TRBJ2-3|TRBV27
CASTLRQGATDTQYF
TGTGCCAGCACCCTAAGACAGGGGGCAACAGATACGCAGTATTTT